What follows is one TCR beta chain and its context. Antigen: not known. Repertoires were generated with immunoSEQ multiplex PCR, while TCRdb's copy carries only in-frame clones and drops some. The repertoire holds about 470,000 clones, with around 75% as singletons. This entry is derived from a study of shared clonotypes between healthy human individuals. General study findings and limits: The genetic and exposure-history diversity represented was limited by few donors.

The sequencing input was PBMCs. This receptor was obtained from a woman aged 40-49 years in good health. Some clones in this sample may be carry-over from other donors' samples.

DNA for the CDR3: TGTGCCAGCAGCCAACACCTACTAGCGGCAAGCACAGATACGCAGTATTTT. It specifies CASSQHLLAASTDTQYF. The chain uses TRBV14 and TRBJ2-3; 8 bases line up with TRBD2. The germline V gene encodes CDR1 SGHDN and CDR2 FVKESK. The V and J ends lost 2 bases and 0 bases, in that order; junction bases with no gene match: 7. This CDR3 is built from 17 residues. The full variable domain, rest sourced from reference TRBV14 and TRBJ2-3, is EAGVTQFPSHSVIEKGQTVTLRCDPISGHDNLYWYRRVMGKEIKFLLHFVKESKQDESGMPNNRFLAERTGGTYSTLKVQPAELEDSGVYFCASSQHLLAASTDTQYFGPGTRLTVL.